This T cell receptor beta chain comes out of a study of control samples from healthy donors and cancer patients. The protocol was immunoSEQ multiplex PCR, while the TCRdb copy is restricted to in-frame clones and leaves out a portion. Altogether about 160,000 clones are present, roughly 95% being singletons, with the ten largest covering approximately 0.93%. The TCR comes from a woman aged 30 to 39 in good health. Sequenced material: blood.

CDR3 protein: CASRPAGKGFHTF. CDR3 in DNA: TGTGCCAGCAGACCCGCCGGGAAGGGTTTCCACACCTTC. The J gene is TRBJ1-2, the V gene TRBV28; no definite D call. V shed 6 bases and J shed 12 bases, with 20 bases lying between them. The CDR3 totals 13 residues. CDR1 MDHEN and CDR2 SYDVKM come from the germline V gene.